This record concerns one TCR beta chain sequence. Data came from immunoSEQ multiplex PCR; TCRdb stores just in-frame clones and leaves some out. The repertoire holds approximately 100,000 clones, with 80% to 90% as singletons. This sample was taken from a study of OX40 agonist ivuxolimab in advanced cancers. Germline loops: CDR1 SGHTA, CDR2 FQGNSA. V was clipped by 5 bases and J by 4 bases; unmatched bases: 8. CDR3 length: 16 amino acids. The chain employs TRBV7-2 and TRBJ2-2, with 9 nucleotides matching TRBD1. Sequencing used CD4+ or CD8+ T cells sorted from blood, obtained in a trial of the OX40 agonist ivuxolimab. This clonotype was sampled from an adult with an advanced solid tumor such as melanoma, head and neck, liver or kidney cancer. DNA of the CDR3: TGTGCCAGCAGCCCCGGAGGGACAGGGACCACCGGGGAGCTGTTTTTT. Translated, it gives CASSPGGTGTTGELFF.